The 27 T cell receptor beta chains presented below share a single source sample, sequenced in a study of technical replicates of blood from several donors. Clones were read by immunoSEQ multiplex PCR, and TCRdb kept only the in-frame ones, dropping some. The table lists approximately 87,000 clones, more than 85% of them singletons. Sequenced material: T cells isolated from PBMCs. All receptors derive from a human donor in good health. Some clones in this sample may be carry-over from other donors' samples.

The J gene is TRBJ2-1, the V gene TRBV19; tentative D call: TRBD2 (5 bases). The CDR3 contains 13 residues. Germline loops: CDR1 LNHDA, CDR2 SQIVND (reference sequence). Trimming shortened V by 10 bases and J by 4 bases, and 14 bases separated the two germline ends. CDR3 DNA: TGTGCCACCACGGGATCAGTATACAATGAGCAGTTCTTC. It translates to CATTGSVYNEQFF.

The genes are TRBV19 and TRBJ1-2, with 8 bases matching TRBD1. This CDR3 spans 16 amino acids. Trimming at V came to 1 base and at J to 5 bases, leaving 9 bases not matched to a gene. Germline V gene data show CDR1 as LNHDA and CDR2 as SQIVND (reference sequence). CDR3 DNA sequence: TGTGCCAGTAGTATAGTAGGGCAGGGGGCTCGGTATGGCTACACCTTC. Translation: CASSIVGQGARYGYTF.

This clone has just a few counts. The rearrangement links TRBV4-2 to TRBJ1-4, with a possible D match to TRBD1 (5 bases). This CDR3 contains 13 residues. Trimming took off 7 bases at V and 6 bases at J, with 12 bases between the two ends. CDR1 is LGHNA and CDR2 is YNFKEQ in the germline V gene. DNA for the CDR3: TGTGCCAGCAACCGGGACTATGATGAAAAACTGTTTTTT. Protein product: CASNRDYDEKLFF.

V usage is TRBV9 and J usage is TRBJ1-2; D gene uncertain. V shed 4 bases and J shed 5 bases, with 21 bases lying between them. Germline V lookup: CDR1 SGDLS, CDR2 YYNGEE. The CDR3 is 16 residues long. This chain's CDR3 is CASSPREGGLGYGYTF. The CDR3, as DNA: TGTGCCAGCAGCCCAAGGGAGGGCGGTTTAGGGTATGGCTACACCTTC. Supplemented by reference TRBV9 and TRBJ1-2, the full variable domain reads DSGVTQTPKHLITATGQRVTLRCSPRSGDLSVYWYQQSLDQGLQFLIQYYNGEERAKGNILERFSAQQFPDLHSELNLSSLELGDSALYFCASSPREGGLGYGYTFGSGTRLTVV.

This rearrangement joins TRBV15 to TRBJ1-2, with a weak D call TRBD1 (6 bases). There are 15 residues in the CDR3. Germline V lookup: CDR1 LNHNV, CDR2 YYDKDF (reference sequence). Trimming stripped 0 bases from V and 3 bases from J, with 11 bases between. This chain's CDR3 is CATSRDRGQDYGYTF. The CDR3 nucleotides read TGTGCCACCAGCAGAGATCGGGGACAAGACTATGGCTACACCTTC.

A single count supports this clone. This sequence joins TRBV5-6 and TRBJ1-1; D not resolved. The CDR3 length is 13 residues. In germline, CDR1 is SGHDT, CDR2 YYEEEE. V was clipped by 0 bases and J by 9 bases, with 12 bases between them. For the CDR3, the DNA is TGTGCCAGCAGCTTGGTGTTGCCTTCTAAAGCTTTCTTT. Translation gives CASSLVLPSKAFF.

The rearrangement links TRBV19 to TRBJ1-2; D not resolved. V lost 7 bases, J lost 4 bases, and 16 bases lay in between. CDR1 is LNHDA, CDR2 SQIVND, per germline (reference sequence). This CDR3 has 14 residues. CDR3 coding DNA: TGTGCCAGTACTCGGGATCCTCGGTCCTATGGCTACACCTTC. Its translation is CASTRDPRSYGYTF.

The chain recombines TRBV5-4 with TRBJ1-5, with 9 bases identical to TRBD1. Trimming at V came to 4 bases and at J to 2 bases, leaving 4 bases not matched to a gene. Germline assignment: CDR1 SGHNT and CDR2 YYREEE (reference sequence). This CDR3 is 15 amino acids long. The CDR3 DNA is TGTGCCAGCAGCCTACAGGGGGCGGGCAATCAGCCCCAGCATTTT. This encodes CASSLQGAGNQPQHF. Filled out from reference TRBV5-4 and TRBJ1-5, the complete variable domain reads ETGVTQSPTHLIKTRGQQVTLRCSSQSGHNTVSWYQQALGQGPQFIFQYYREEENGRGNFPPRFSGLQFPNYSSELNVNALELDDSALYLCASSLQGAGNQPQHFGDGTRLSIL.

The CDR3 DNA sequence: TGTGCCAGCAGCGAGACTAGCGGGAGCTACAATGAGCAGTTCTTC. It is translated as CASSETSGSYNEQFF. This chain links TRBV5-6 with TRBJ2-1; TRBD2 matches at 12 bases. The V segment lost 4 bases and the J segment 3 bases; nucleotides outside the gene matches: 2. From germline, CDR1 is SGHDT and CDR2 YYEEEE. The CDR3 loop spans 15 amino acids.

The chain couples TRBV7-6 to TRBJ1-2; 7 nucleotides align to TRBD1. Trimming removed 4 bases from V and 1 base from J; junction bases left unmatched: 6. This CDR3 is built from 15 residues. In germline, CDR1 is SGHVS, CDR2 FNYEAQ. DNA of the CDR3: TGTGCCAGCAGCTCAAGGACAGGCGTTAACTATGGCTACACCTTC. Amino acid sequence: CASSSRTGVNYGYTF.

Written as DNA, the CDR3 is TGTGCCTGGAGTGTAGTGCGGGTTGAAGCTTTCTTT. Amino acid sequence: CAWSVVRVEAFF. The chain employs TRBV30 and TRBJ1-1; unclear D gene. Germline-derived CDR1 and CDR2 are GTSNPN and SVGIG (reference sequence). The CDR3 sequence is 12 residues long. V was pared by 0 bases and J by 7 bases, with 9 bases between.

V gene TRBV27 combines with J gene TRBJ1-1; 8 positions agree with TRBD1. Germline CDR1 and CDR2: MNHEY and SMNVEV (reference sequence). With V trimmed by 6 bases and J by 0 bases, 3 bases remained unmatched. The CDR3 is 14 amino acids. The CDR3 nucleotides read TGTGCCAGCAGGCGGACAGGGATGAACACTGAAGCTTTCTTT. It yields the protein CASRRTGMNTEAFF.

The chain recombines TRBV7-7 with TRBJ2-7; 10 positions match TRBD1. Germline V gene sequence: CDR1 SSHAT, CDR2 FNYEAQ (reference sequence). The CDR3 consists of 15 residues. Unmatched junction bases numbered 4, after V lost 5 bases and J lost 0 bases. CDR3 region: CASSPGQGPSYEQYF. CDR3 coding DNA: TGTGCCAGCAGCCCGGGACAGGGGCCCTCCTACGAGCAGTACTTC.

This chain joins TRBV19 and TRBJ2-5; 8 bases are shared with TRBD2. Germline values: CDR1 LNHDA, CDR2 SQIVND (reference sequence). The CDR3 length is 17 residues. V dropped 5 bases and J dropped 5; count of bases not matched to a gene: 16. The CDR3 nucleotides are TGTGCCAGTAGTGACAGGAGAACTAGCGGAGGAGGGGAGACCCAGTACTTC. Residues: CASSDRRTSGGGETQYF.

The chain couples TRBV5-1 to TRBJ2-7; D possibly corresponds to TRBD2 (6 bases). The ends were cut back, 0 bases at V and 1 base at J, with 14 bases in the middle. Germline lookup yields CDR1 SGHRS and CDR2 YFSETQ. This CDR3 has 16 amino acids. CDR3 nucleotides: TGCGCCAGCAGCTTGGGAGGAGGGAGAGGGTCCTACGAGCAGTACTTC. This gives the protein CASSLGGGRGSYEQYF.

The chain is built from TRBV5-5 and TRBJ1-1; possible D gene TRBD1, 6 bases. The CDR3 contains 12 residues. V dropped 4 bases and J dropped 3 bases, with 7 bases sitting between them. Germline CDR1 reads SGHKS; CDR2 reads YYEKEE (reference sequence). The CDR3 DNA reads as TGTGCCAGCAGCGGACAGCACACTGAAGCTTTCTTT. It encodes CASSGQHTEAFF.

The chain combines TRBV28 with TRBJ1-1, with 9 bases matching TRBD1. CDR3 length: 17 residues. V lost 5 bases to trimming and J lost 4 bases; unmatched junction nucleotides: 14. CDR1 MDHEN and CDR2 SYDVKM come from the germline V gene. DNA of the CDR3: TGTGCCAGCAGTCGCCTCACAGGGGGCGCTGGGGGCACTGAAGCTTTCTTT. Residues: CASSRLTGGAGGTEAFF. Full variable domain (remainder filled in from reference TRBV28 and TRBJ1-1): DVKVTQSSRYLVKRTGEKVFLECVQDMDHENMFWYRQDPGLGLRLIYFSYDVKMKEKGDIPEGYSVSREKKERFSLILESASTNQTSMYLCASSRLTGGAGGTEAFFGQGTRLTVV.

The gene calls are TRBV13 and TRBJ2-5, with TRBD2 identical over 10 bases. The CDR3 extends over 15 amino acids. V lost 6 bases and J lost 4; bases outside the gene matches: 8. Germline V gene lookup returns CDR1 PRHDT and CDR2 FYEKMQ (reference sequence). CDR3 coding DNA: TGTGCCAGCAGGAGAGCGGGAGGGCCCCCAGAGACCCAGTACTTC. As protein: CASRRAGGPPETQYF.

The V gene is TRBV25-1, the J gene TRBJ1-5; D might be TRBD1 (6 bases). The CDR3 runs to 15 residues. The germline CDR1 and CDR2 sequences are MGHDK and SYGVNS. V lost 3 bases to trimming and J lost 1 base, with 10 bases between them. This CDR3 reads CASSDAGVSNQPQHF. The CDR3 region has the DNA TGTGCCAGCAGTGATGCAGGGGTGAGCAATCAGCCCCAGCATTTT. Supplemented by reference TRBV25-1 and TRBJ1-5, the full variable domain reads EADIYQTPRYLVIGTGKKITLECSQTMGHDKMYWYQQDPGMELHLIHYSYGVNSTEKGDLSSESTVSRIRTEHFPLTLESARPSHTSQYLCASSDAGVSNQPQHFGDGTRLSIL.

The rearrangement links TRBV9 to TRBJ2-1; D gene uncertain. This CDR3 comprises 13 residues. Trimming left V 1 base short and J 10 bases short, with 12 bases between. Per germline, CDR1 SGDLS and CDR2 YYNGEE. DNA of the CDR3: TGTGCCAGCAGCGTATACCATCCCCGGGAGCAGTTCTTC. Protein: CASSVYHPREQFF.

This chain connects TRBV5-1 to TRBJ2-3; TRBD2 matches 9 bases. Germline V gene sequence: CDR1 SGHRS, CDR2 YFSETQ. CDR3 length equals 16 residues. J lost 3 bases, V lost 0 bases, and 5 bases had no gene match. The CDR3 DNA is TGCGCCAGCAGCTTGGCCGTCGCGGGAGGGACAGATACGCAGTATTTT. This encodes CASSLAVAGGTDTQYF.

V is TRBV6-4 and J is TRBJ2-1; the match to TRBD2 covers 9 bases. The CDR3 is 15 residues long. CDR1 and CDR2 (germline): MRHNA, SNTAGT. J lost 8 bases, V lost 0 bases, and 5 bases had no gene match. CDR3 sequence: CASSDSAGGSDEQFF. The CDR3 DNA follows: TGTGCCAGCAGTGACTCGGCGGGAGGGAGCGATGAGCAGTTCTTC.

This chain connects TRBV19 to TRBJ2-2; D ambiguous. The germline V and J ends were trimmed by 3 bases and 6 bases, with 14 bases remaining between them. CDR1 and CDR2 from the germline V gene are LNHDA and SQIVND (reference sequence). This CDR3 is built from 15 residues. Here the CDR3 reads CASSIEPNPAGELFF. The CDR3 DNA sequence: TGTGCCAGTAGTATTGAGCCAAACCCCGCCGGGGAGCTGTTTTTT.

The chain uses TRBV7-9 and TRBJ1-4; D gene uncertain. The V end was cut by 5 bases, the J end by 8 bases, with 21 bases between. This CDR3 region has 16 residues. The germline V gene encodes CDR1 SEHNR and CDR2 FQNEAQ (reference sequence). The CDR3 DNA sequence: TGTGCCAGCAGCCCCTCACGGGAGTCAAGGAGGGAAAAACTGTTTTTT. Its protein product is CASSPSRESRREKLFF.

This clone was observed once. V and J are TRBV10-3 and TRBJ1-1; possibly TRBD1 for D (5 bases). Per the germline V gene, CDR1 is ENHRY and CDR2 is SYGVKD. CDR3 size: 13 residues. V lost 3 bases and J 5 bases, leaving 10 bases between the germline ends. The CDR3 loop is CAISEKGRTEAFF. CDR3 DNA: TGTGCCATCAGTGAAAAGGGGCGGACTGAAGCTTTCTTT.

A single count supports this clone. The chain carries TRBV14 and TRBJ1-2; weak D call: TRBD1 (5 bases). The V end lost 0 bases, the J end lost 8 bases, and 16 bases lay between the germline ends. From germline, CDR1 is SGHDN and CDR2 FVKESK. The CDR3 runs 15 residues. The CDR3 region is CASSQEVQALGGYTF. CDR3 sequence (DNA): TGTGCCAGCAGCCAAGAGGTACAGGCCCTTGGGGGCTACACCTTC. Together with reference TRBV14 and TRBJ1-2, the CDR3 gives the full variable domain: EAGVTQFPSHSVIEKGQTVTLRCDPISGHDNLYWYRRVMGKEIKFLLHFVKESKQDESGMPNNRFLAERTGGTYSTLKVQPAELEDSGVYFCASSQEVQALGGYTFGSGTRLTVV.

The J gene is TRBJ2-3, the V gene TRBV7-9; TRBD2 aligns across 12 bases. The CDR3 contains 18 residues. J was trimmed by 4 bases and V by 3 bases; bases with no gene match: 11. Germline V gives CDR1 SEHNR, CDR2 FQNEAQ (reference sequence). The CDR3 sequence: CASSFPSGRGPGADTQYF. The CDR3 coding sequence is TGTGCCAGCAGCTTTCCTAGCGGGAGGGGACCCGGGGCAGATACGCAGTATTTT.